This entry lists 16 T cell receptor beta chains sequenced from one sample in a study of siplizumab effects on memory and regulatory T cells. The repertoire was sequenced with immunoSEQ multiplex PCR; TCRdb's copy has only in-frame clones and lacks some. The sample contains under 100,000 clones, 80% to 90% of which appear only once. Sequences were obtained from Tregs sorted from blood. The source is a human donor in good health.

This chain uses TRBV4-3 with TRBJ2-3, with D tentatively TRBD1 (5 bases). V lost 0 bases and J 7 bases, leaving 11 bases between the germline ends. This CDR3 comprises 14 residues. CDR1 and CDR2 from the germline V gene are LGHNA and YSLEER. The CDR3 here is CASSQERSGYTQYF. The CDR3 DNA reads as TGCGCCAGCAGCCAAGAGCGATCAGGGTATACGCAGTATTTT.

This rearrangement joins TRBV5-1 to TRBJ1-2, with D possibly being TRBD1 (6 bases). In germline, CDR1 is SGHRS, CDR2 YFSETQ. This CDR3 has 15 amino acids. The V gene lost 1 base and the J gene lost 6 bases, with 16 bases spanning the gap. Here the CDR3 DNA reads TGCGCCAGCAGCTTGATTCTCGCAGGGGATGATGGCTACACCTTC. Its protein is CASSLILAGDDGYTF.

By share, this clone ranks as medium-sized. This chain joins TRBV10-1 and TRBJ1-2; TRBD1 might be the D (5 bases). The CDR3 is 18 amino acids. V lost 6 bases to trimming and J lost 4 bases, with 27 bases between them. Germline V gives CDR1 WNHNN, CDR2 SYGVQD (reference sequence). The CDR3 is CASRQQSKLTGTFYGYTF. DNA of the CDR3: TGCGCCAGCAGACAACAATCAAAACTAACCGGGACGTTCTATGGCTACACCTTC.

This chain joins TRBV7-2 and TRBJ1-4; no definite D call. The CDR3 length is 15 residues. Trimming took off 5 bases at V and 0 bases at J, with 10 bases between the two ends. Germline V gives CDR1 SGHTA, CDR2 FQGNSA. In DNA, the CDR3 is TGTGCCAGCAGCCCTTCCCGGACAACTAATGAAAAACTGTTTTTT. Protein product: CASSPSRTTNEKLFF.

This clone was seen just once. The V call is TRBV2, the J call TRBJ1-6; tentative D call: TRBD1 (5 bases). The CDR3 extends over 14 amino acids. The ends were cut back, 2 bases at V and 12 bases at J, with 14 bases in the middle. Germline V CDR1 and CDR2: SNHLY, FYNNEI. The CDR3 coding sequence is TGTGCCAGCAGTGAAAACCGGGACGGGGGACCCCTCCACTTT. This sequence encodes CASSENRDGGPLHF.

In its sample, this clone was seen once. J is TRBJ1-2 and V is TRBV5-4, with D possibly TRBD1 on 6 matching bases. The CDR3 covers 15 residues. V gave up 5 bases and J gave up 0 bases, with 14 bases separating them. Per the germline V gene, CDR1 is SGHNT and CDR2 is YYREEE (reference sequence). CDR3 sequence: CASRGGPETNYGYTF. In DNA form, the CDR3 reads TGTGCCAGCAGGGGGGGGCCCGAGACTAACTATGGCTACACCTTC.

Only one count was recorded for this clone. The J gene is TRBJ1-4, the V gene TRBV7-9; 7 bases map to TRBD1. The CDR3 loop spans 15 amino acids. In germline, CDR1 is SEHNR, CDR2 FQNEAQ (reference sequence). The V segment lost 4 bases and the J segment 4 bases; nucleotides outside the gene matches: 6. The CDR3 loop is CASSYGTANNEKLFF. The CDR3 nucleotides read TGTGCCAGCAGCTACGGGACAGCCAATAATGAAAAACTGTTTTTT.

DNA of the CDR3: TGTGCCAGCAGTGGGAAGTACGATCGCTACAATGAGCAGTTCTTC. Encoded protein: CASSGKYDRYNEQFF. The chain links TRBV6-1 to TRBJ2-1; D remains unclear. Trimming removed 4 bases from V and 3 bases from J, with 13 bases in between. Germline CDR1 MNHNS, CDR2 SASEGT. CDR3 length: 15 residues.

The J gene is TRBJ2-1, the V gene TRBV2; TRBD2 matches at 8 bases. The CDR3 spans 11 residues. V trimming: 7 bases; J trimming: 12 bases; junction bases outside the gene matches: 5. Germline V gene data show CDR1 as SNHLY and CDR2 as FYNNEI. The DNA for the CDR3 is TGTGCCAGCAAGGCACTAGCGGTGCAGTTCTTC. Encoded protein: CASKALAVQFF. Drawing the rest from reference TRBV2 and TRBJ2-1, the complete variable domain is EPEVTQTPSHQVTQMGQEVILRCVPISNHLYFYWYRQILGQKVEFLVSFYNNEISEKSEIFDDQFSVERPDGSNFTLKIRSTKLEDSAMYFCASKALAVQFFGPGTRLTVL.

The CDR3 is CASSARDYSYEQYF. The CDR3 DNA sequence: TGTGCCAGCAGCGCCCGGGACTACTCCTACGAGCAGTACTTC. The chain couples TRBV7-2 to TRBJ2-7, with 7 bases identical to TRBD2. V dropped 5 bases and J dropped 0; count of bases not matched to a gene: 4. CDR1 and CDR2 from the germline V gene are SGHTA and FQGNSA. The CDR3 runs to 14 residues.

This sequence joins TRBV21-1 and TRBJ2-3; the table assigns TRBD2, which was not confirmed against the DNA. TRBV21-1 is labeled a pseudogene. The CDR3 has 16 residues. CDR3 protein: CASSKALRLGTDTQYF. DNA for the CDR3: TGTGCCAGCAGCAAAGCGCTCCGACTAGGCACAGATACGCAGTATTTT.

This chain uses TRBV11-1 with TRBJ1-6; D is undetermined. Germline lookup yields CDR1 SGHAT and CDR2 FQDESV (reference sequence). The CDR3 length is 15 residues. Trimming took 2 bases from V and 7 from J, leaving 12 bases between them. CDR3 DNA sequence: TGTGCCAGCAGCTTACTCTCGTTGGAGAATTCACCCCTCCACTTT. Its translation is CASSLLSLENSPLHF.

The V gene is TRBV6-5, the J gene TRBJ1-1; tentative D call: TRBD1 (5 bases). Germline values: CDR1 MNHEY, CDR2 SVGAGI. The CDR3 loop spans 16 amino acids. The germline V and J ends were trimmed by 2 bases and 0 bases, with 13 bases remaining between them. CDR3 sequence reads: CASSYRGVGVNTEAFF. In DNA form, the CDR3 reads TGTGCCAGCAGTTACCGTGGGGTAGGGGTGAACACTGAAGCTTTCTTT.

In its sample, this clone was seen once. The J gene is TRBJ1-2, the V gene TRBV5-6; perhaps TRBD1 as D (5 bases). The germline V gene has CDR1 SGHDT and CDR2 YYEEEE. This CDR3 region has 12 residues. Trimming took 2 bases from V and 8 from J, leaving 10 bases between them. The CDR3 spells CASSFIEGGYTF. Here the CDR3 DNA reads TGTGCCAGCAGCTTCATAGAGGGGGGCTACACCTTC.

The chain joins TRBV11-3 to TRBJ2-1; a possible D gene is TRBD1 (6 bases). Germline loops: CDR1 SGHNT, CDR2 YENEEA. The germline V and J ends were trimmed by 5 bases and 4 bases, with 12 bases remaining between them. The CDR3 sequence is 14 residues long. CDR3 residues: CASSGRTAYNEQFF. In DNA form, the CDR3 reads TGTGCCAGCAGCGGGCGGACAGCATACAATGAGCAGTTCTTC.

The chain links TRBV5-3 to TRBJ1-4; D call uncertain. TRBV5-3 is sorted into the ORF group, with uncertain function. This CDR3 has 13 residues. Trimming removed 4 bases at V and 3 bases at J, with 7 bases between. As DNA, the CDR3 is TGTGCCAGAAGCCCGACCCCTAATGAAAAACTGTTTTTT. Translated, it gives CARSPTPNEKLFF.